Following are 29 T cell receptor beta chains from one sample sequenced in a study of PD-L1 blockade in urothelial cancer. Clones were read by immunoSEQ multiplex PCR, and TCRdb kept only the in-frame ones, dropping some. Here the sample spans fewer than 25,000 clones, about 83% being singletons. This sample comprised PBMCs, obtained around atezolizumab (anti-PD-L1) treatment. These receptors all stem from a man in his fifties with urothelial cancer.

The genes are TRBV6-5 and TRBJ1-6; D is perhaps TRBD1 (6 bases). From germline, CDR1 is MNHEY and CDR2 SVGAGI. This CDR3 comprises 14 residues. With 5 bases removed from V and 6 bases from J, the gap between germline ends came to 11 bases. The CDR3 DNA is TGTGCCAGCAGTCTAGCCAGGGGTAATTCACCCCTCCACTTT. This encodes CASSLARGNSPLHF.

The chain is built from TRBV5-5 and TRBJ2-2, with 12 nucleotides matching TRBD2. Unmatched junction bases numbered 5, after V lost 2 bases and J lost 0 bases. The germline gives CDR1 SGHKS, CDR2 YYEKEE (reference sequence). The CDR3 loop spans 18 amino acids. This chain's CDR3 is CASSFGLAGGPNTGELFF. The CDR3 nucleotides are TGTGCCAGCAGCTTCGGGCTAGCGGGAGGGCCGAACACCGGGGAGCTGTTTTTT.

The V and J genes are TRBV7-9 and TRBJ1-2, with D possibly matching TRBD1 (5 bases). The ends were cut back, 5 bases at V and 4 bases at J, with 11 bases in the middle. The CDR3 consists of 13 residues. CDR1 and CDR2 (germline): SEHNR, FQNEAQ (reference sequence). CDR3 amino acids: CASSEGTIYGYTF. The CDR3 nucleotides read TGTGCCAGCAGCGAGGGGACTATCTATGGCTACACCTTC.

The rearrangement joins TRBV30 to TRBJ2-7, with a tentative D call TRBD2 (5 bases). Trimming shortened V by 3 bases and J by 3 bases, and 12 bases separated the two germline ends. CDR3 length equals 13 residues. Germline V gives CDR1 GTSNPN, CDR2 SVGIG (reference sequence). The CDR3 is CAWRGEGIYEQYF. The CDR3 coding sequence is TGTGCCTGGAGGGGAGAGGGTATCTACGAGCAGTACTTC. Drawing the rest from reference TRBV30 and TRBJ2-7, the complete variable domain is SQTIHQWPATLVQPVGSPLSLECTVEGTSNPNLYWYRQAAGRGLQLLFYSVGIGQISSEVPQNLSASRPQDRQFILSSKKLLLSDSGFYLCAWRGEGIYEQYFGPGTRLTVT.

V and J are TRBV10-3 and TRBJ1-5, with TRBD1 matching 7 bases. Germline CDR1 and CDR2: ENHRY and SYGVKD. The V segment lost 7 bases and the J segment 7 bases; nucleotides outside the gene matches: 7. CDR3 length: 13 amino acids. The CDR3 sequence: CAITQTGSQPQHF. The CDR3 DNA reads as TGTGCCATCACCCAGACAGGGTCCCAGCCCCAGCATTTT.

The chain couples TRBV5-6 to TRBJ2-2; D might be TRBD2 (6 bases). The CDR3 length is 16 residues. Germline lookup yields CDR1 SGHDT and CDR2 YYEEEE. Trimming took off 3 bases at V and 5 bases at J, with 17 bases between the two ends. The CDR3 region is CASSSAGAGFTGELFF. The CDR3 nucleotides read TGTGCCAGCAGCTCGGCTGGGGCGGGATTTACCGGGGAGCTGTTTTTT.

In the case of this clone: Mismatch with germline at one junction end may stem from a read error. This chain connects TRBV11-2 to TRBJ2-5, with 15 positions matching TRBD2. Germline V lookup: CDR1 SGHAT, CDR2 FQNNGV. The CDR3 is 19 amino acids. CDR3 sequence: CASSIPGLAGGGYQKTQYF. The DNA of the CDR3 is TGTGCCAGCAGCATCCCGGGACTAGCGGGGGGCGGGTACCAAAAGACCCAGTACTTC.

The V call is TRBV7-2, the J call TRBJ2-5; 7 nucleotides agree with TRBD1. This CDR3 is built from 14 residues. Germline V gene lookup returns CDR1 SGHTA and CDR2 FQGNSA. With 5 bases clipped from V and 3 bases from J, the junction kept 6 bases outside the gene matches. DNA of the CDR3: TGTGCCAGCAGCATAAGGGGGCGCGAAGAGACCCAGTACTTC. Translating gives CASSIRGREETQYF.

V usage is TRBV6-5 and J usage is TRBJ1-2; 8 bases align to TRBD1. The CDR3 sequence is 14 residues long. V lost 5 bases, J lost 5 bases, and 7 bases stayed unmatched. Germline V gene data show CDR1 as MNHEY and CDR2 as SVGAGI. In DNA, the CDR3 is TGTGCCAGCAGTAAACAGGGGGTAACGTATGGCTACACCTTC. It translates to CASSKQGVTYGYTF.

V gene TRBV4-3 combines with J gene TRBJ2-1, with TRBD2 as a possible D gene (6 bases). The germline CDR1 and CDR2 sequences are LGHNA and YSLEER. V was cut by 0 bases and J by 4 bases, with 19 bases left in between. This CDR3 has 18 amino acids. The CDR3 DNA is TGCGCCAGCAGCCAAGATCCTAGGCGAGCGGGCACATACAATGAGCAGTTCTTC. It translates to CASSQDPRRAGTYNEQFF.

The V gene is TRBV27, the J gene TRBJ2-3, with 12 bases aligning to TRBD2. The CDR3 extends over 15 amino acids. V shed 5 bases, J shed 2 bases, and the junction held 2 bases outside the gene matches. Germline CDR1 is MNHEY and CDR2 is SMNVEV (reference sequence). The CDR3 region is CASSRLAGATDTQYF. CDR3 in DNA: TGTGCCAGCAGTCGACTAGCGGGAGCCACAGATACGCAGTATTTT.

This rearrangement joins TRBV7-3 to TRBJ2-1, with 11 bases fitting TRBD2. This CDR3 has 19 residues. Germline V gives CDR1 SGHTA, CDR2 FQGTGA. With V trimmed by 4 bases and J by 0 bases, 11 bases remained unmatched. The DNA for the CDR3 is TGTGCCAGCAGCTCGACGACTAGCGGGGTCGTCAGCTCCTACAATGAGCAGTTCTTC. Its translation: CASSSTTSGVVSSYNEQFF.

The V call is TRBV30, the J call TRBJ2-2, with D possibly TRBD2 on 6 matching bases. The CDR3 is 16 residues long. The V and J ends lost 1 base and 0 bases respectively, with 12 bases between them. Germline CDR1 reads GTSNPN; CDR2 reads SVGIG (reference sequence). The CDR3 DNA follows: TGTGCCTGGAGTGGGGGGGAGGCCGCGAACACCGGGGAGCTGTTTTTT. It translates to CAWSGGEAANTGELFF.

V is TRBV27 and J is TRBJ1-2; a possible D gene is TRBD1 (6 bases). Trimming removed 3 bases at V and 2 bases at J, with 7 bases between. The CDR3 extends over 13 amino acids. The germline V gene encodes CDR1 MNHEY and CDR2 SMNVEV (reference sequence). Here the CDR3 DNA reads TGTGCCAGCAGTTTTAGGGGGAACTATGGCTACACCTTC. Protein sequence: CASSFRGNYGYTF.

The chain has TRBV5-8 and TRBJ2-7; TRBD1 matches 9 bases. The CDR3 consists of 14 residues. The ends lost 7 bases at V and 4 bases at J; junction bases unmatched: 9. Germline V gives CDR1 SGHTS, CDR2 YDEGEE. As DNA, the CDR3 is TGTGCCAGCCCCAATGAGGACAGGGGTTACGAGCAGTACTTC. Its protein product is CASPNEDRGYEQYF.

This chain uses TRBV6-5 with TRBJ2-7; 9 positions match TRBD1. CDR1 and CDR2 (germline): MNHEY, SVGAGI. The J segment lost 2 bases and the V segment lost 5 bases, leaving 4 bases of the junction unmatched. This CDR3 is 14 amino acids long. CDR3 in amino acids: CASSPRQGAYEQYF. DNA of the CDR3: TGTGCCAGCAGTCCCCGACAGGGGGCCTACGAGCAGTACTTC.

This clone was counted once. The V and J genes are TRBV18 and TRBJ2-2, with TRBD1 matching 10 bases. This CDR3 comprises 17 residues. Germline V gene data show CDR1 as KGHSH and CDR2 as LQKENI. With V trimmed by 4 bases and J by 4 bases, 9 bases remained unmatched. The CDR3 sequence is CASSLRSGTGVTGELFF. CDR3 nucleotide sequence: TGTGCCAGCTCACTTCGTTCCGGGACAGGGGTCACCGGGGAGCTGTTTTTT.

This sequence joins TRBV9 and TRBJ1-4; no firm D call. Germline CDR1 is SGDLS and CDR2 is YYNGEE. V shed 0 bases and J shed 6 bases, with 12 bases lying between them. This CDR3 has 15 amino acids. CDR3 DNA: TGTGCCAGCAGCGTAGTCGGGAGACCCGATGAAAAACTGTTTTTT. Amino acid sequence: CASSVVGRPDEKLFF.

The table lists this clone with a count of one. The chain recombines TRBV27 with TRBJ2-5; 12 nucleotides line up with TRBD2. The junction had 2 bases not matched to a gene; V was cut back by 2 bases and J by 4 bases. This CDR3 contains 15 residues. Germline CDR1 MNHEY, CDR2 SMNVEV (reference sequence). Here the CDR3 DNA reads TGTGCCAGCAGTTTAGGGACTAGCGGGCGAGAGACCCAGTACTTC. Its translation is CASSLGTSGRETQYF.

A few counts support this clone. The rearrangement joins TRBV15 to TRBJ2-7, with D unresolved. CDR3 length equals 11 residues. V was clipped by 3 bases and J by 3 bases, with 3 bases between them. Germline CDR1 LNHNV, CDR2 YYDKDF (reference sequence). CDR3 DNA: TGTGCCACCAGCAGCTTCTACGAGCAGTACTTC. Translated: CATSSFYEQYF.

The DNA for the CDR3 is TGTGCCAGCAGCTTGACAGATAATCAGCCCCAGCATTTT. It translates to CASSLTDNQPQHF. The chain employs TRBV5-5 and TRBJ1-5; no clear D. V was clipped by 1 base and J by 4 bases, with 6 bases between them. The CDR3 is made up of 13 amino acids. Germline assignment: CDR1 SGHKS and CDR2 YYEKEE (reference sequence).

The CDR3, as DNA: TGCGCCAGCAGCTTCGACAGCGGGCCCGGGGAGCTGTTTTTT. Its translation: CASSFDSGPGELFF. This sequence joins TRBV5-1 and TRBJ2-2; a weak D match, TRBD2 (6 bases). V dropped 2 bases and J dropped 6 bases, with 11 bases sitting between them. CDR3 length: 14 residues. Per the germline V gene, CDR1 is SGHRS and CDR2 is YFSETQ.

The chain employs TRBV19 and TRBJ2-2, with D maybe TRBD1 (6 bases). The CDR3 is made up of 14 amino acids. V lost 6 bases and J lost 4, with 12 bases in between. The germline CDR1 and CDR2 sequences are LNHDA and SQIVND (reference sequence). CDR3 DNA: TGTGCCAGTAGCCCAGGGGATTTCACCGGGGAGCTGTTTTTT. Its protein product is CASSPGDFTGELFF.

The CDR3 nucleotides read TGTGCCAGCAGTGACTTTACTGTGGACAGACCCCAAGAGACCCAGTACTTC. This sequence encodes CASSDFTVDRPQETQYF. The chain combines TRBV6-4 with TRBJ2-5; D perhaps matches TRBD1 (6 bases). The germline gives CDR1 MRHNA, CDR2 SNTAGT. This CDR3 is built from 17 residues. The V end lost 1 base, the J end lost 1 base, and 16 bases lay between the germline ends.

This chain links TRBV15 with TRBJ2-3, with 8 bases identical to TRBD1. J was trimmed by 1 base and V by 5 bases; bases with no gene match: 2. This CDR3 is built from 14 residues. Germline V gene sequence: CDR1 LNHNV, CDR2 YYDKDF (reference sequence). The CDR3: CATSPGQGTDTQYF. In DNA, the CDR3 is TGTGCCACCAGCCCGGGACAGGGCACAGATACGCAGTATTTT.

The chain joins TRBV11-3 to TRBJ2-7, with 8 bases aligning to TRBD2. V dropped 0 bases and J dropped 5; count of bases not matched to a gene: 9. The CDR3 has 16 residues. CDR1 and CDR2 (germline): SGHNT, YENEEA. CDR3 sequence reads: CASSLDPPGGPHEQYF. DNA for the CDR3: TGTGCCAGCAGCTTAGATCCTCCGGGAGGGCCCCACGAGCAGTACTTC.

V usage is TRBV11-2 and J usage is TRBJ2-7; 14 bases fit TRBD2. The V and J ends lost 6 bases and 6 bases, in that order; junction bases with no gene match: 4. Per germline, CDR1 SGHAT and CDR2 FQNNGV. CDR3 length: 14 amino acids. The CDR3 DNA reads TGTGCCAGCAGGGGACTAGCGGGAGTGTTCGAGCAGTACTTC. Protein product: CASRGLAGVFEQYF. The full variable domain, its missing parts supplied by reference TRBV11-2 and TRBJ2-7, is EAGVAQSPRYKIIEKRQSVAFWCNPISGHATLYWYQQILGQGPKLLIQFQNNGVVDDSQLPKDRFSAERLKGVDSTLKIQPAKLEDSAVYLCASRGLAGVFEQYFGPGTRLTVT.

This chain uses TRBV11-2 with TRBJ2-7; D is possibly TRBD1 (5 bases). Germline V lookup: CDR1 SGHAT, CDR2 FQNNGV. The CDR3 contains 14 residues. Between the trimmed V and J ends, which lost 3 bases and 1 base, there was a span of 10 bases. The CDR3 here is CASSFVRESYEQYF. The CDR3 DNA sequence: TGTGCCAGCAGCTTTGTCAGGGAATCCTACGAGCAGTACTTC.

This clone appeared once. V and J are TRBV9 and TRBJ1-2; D is possibly TRBD1 (5 bases). The CDR3 covers 13 residues. The V end was cut by 0 bases, the J end by 6 bases, with 9 bases between. In germline, CDR1 is SGDLS, CDR2 YYNGEE. The CDR3 bases are TGTGCCAGCAGCGTAGGGGCCAGGGATGGCTACACCTTC. Its protein is CASSVGARDGYTF. Supplemented by reference TRBV9 and TRBJ1-2, the full variable domain reads DSGVTQTPKHLITATGQRVTLRCSPRSGDLSVYWYQQSLDQGLQFLIQYYNGEERAKGNILERFSAQQFPDLHSELNLSSLELGDSALYFCASSVGARDGYTFGSGTRLTVV.